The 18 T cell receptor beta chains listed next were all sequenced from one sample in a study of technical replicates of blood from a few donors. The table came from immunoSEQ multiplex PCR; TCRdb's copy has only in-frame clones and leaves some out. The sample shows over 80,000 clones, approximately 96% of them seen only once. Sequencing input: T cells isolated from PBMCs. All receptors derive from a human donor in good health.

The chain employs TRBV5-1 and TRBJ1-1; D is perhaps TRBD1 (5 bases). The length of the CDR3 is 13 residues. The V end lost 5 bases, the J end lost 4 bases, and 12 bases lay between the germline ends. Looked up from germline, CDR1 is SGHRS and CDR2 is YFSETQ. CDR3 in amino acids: CASSRGAGTEAFF. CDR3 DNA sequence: TGCGCCAGCAGTAGGGGCGCTGGCACTGAAGCTTTCTTT.

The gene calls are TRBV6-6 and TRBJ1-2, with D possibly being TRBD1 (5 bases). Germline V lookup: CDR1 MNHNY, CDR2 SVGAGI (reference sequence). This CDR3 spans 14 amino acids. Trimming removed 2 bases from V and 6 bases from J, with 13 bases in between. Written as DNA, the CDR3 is TGTGCCAGCAGTTACACGACAGAAGGGAATGGCTACACCTTC. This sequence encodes CASSYTTEGNGYTF.

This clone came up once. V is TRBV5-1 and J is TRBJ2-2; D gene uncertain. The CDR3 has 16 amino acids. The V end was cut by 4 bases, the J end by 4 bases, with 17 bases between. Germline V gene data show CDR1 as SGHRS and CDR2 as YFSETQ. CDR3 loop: CASSEAQSRSTGELFF. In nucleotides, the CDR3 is TGCGCCAGCAGCGAAGCTCAGAGCCGGAGCACCGGGGAGCTGTTTTTT.

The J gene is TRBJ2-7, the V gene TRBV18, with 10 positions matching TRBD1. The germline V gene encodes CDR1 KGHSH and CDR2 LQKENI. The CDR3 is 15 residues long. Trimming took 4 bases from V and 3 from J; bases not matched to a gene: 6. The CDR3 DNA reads TGTGCCAGCTCACATGGGACAGGGGTTGTCTACGAGCAGTACTTC. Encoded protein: CASSHGTGVVYEQYF.

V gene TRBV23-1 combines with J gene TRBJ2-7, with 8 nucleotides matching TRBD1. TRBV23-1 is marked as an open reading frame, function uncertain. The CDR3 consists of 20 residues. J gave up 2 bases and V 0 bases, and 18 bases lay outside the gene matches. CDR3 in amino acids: CASSQSTKAISQGEAYEQYF. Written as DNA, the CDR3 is TGCGCCAGCAGTCAATCCACTAAAGCCATCTCACAGGGGGAAGCCTACGAGCAGTACTTC.

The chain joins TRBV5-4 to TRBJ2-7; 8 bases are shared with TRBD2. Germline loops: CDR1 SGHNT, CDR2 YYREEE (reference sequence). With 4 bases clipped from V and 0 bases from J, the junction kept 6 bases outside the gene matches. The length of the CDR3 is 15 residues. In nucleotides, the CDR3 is TGTGCCAGCAGCGGGGGACTAGGTAGCTCCTACGAGCAGTACTTC. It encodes CASSGGLGSSYEQYF.

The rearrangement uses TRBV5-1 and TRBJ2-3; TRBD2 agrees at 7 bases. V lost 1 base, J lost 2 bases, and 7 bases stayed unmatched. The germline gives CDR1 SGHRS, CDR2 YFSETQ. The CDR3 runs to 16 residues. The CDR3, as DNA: TGCGCCAGCAGCTTGTTCGGCGGGAGTGTCACAGATACGCAGTATTTT. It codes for CASSLFGGSVTDTQYF.

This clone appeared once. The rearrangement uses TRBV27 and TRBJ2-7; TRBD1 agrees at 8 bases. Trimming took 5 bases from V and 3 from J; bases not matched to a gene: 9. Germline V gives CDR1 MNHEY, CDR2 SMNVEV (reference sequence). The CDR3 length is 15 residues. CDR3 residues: CASSPLDRVIYEQYF. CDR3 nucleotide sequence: TGTGCCAGCAGTCCGTTGGACAGGGTGATCTACGAGCAGTACTTC.

CDR3: CASRGGGAIQQYF. CDR3 nucleotide sequence: TGTGCCAGTAGAGGAGGCGGGGCTATACAGCAGTACTTC. This chain connects TRBV19 to TRBJ2-7, with D tentatively TRBD2 (6 bases). This CDR3 region has 13 residues. V was cut by 6 bases and J by 8 bases, with 17 bases left in between. CDR1 LNHDA and CDR2 SQIVND come from the germline V gene (reference sequence).

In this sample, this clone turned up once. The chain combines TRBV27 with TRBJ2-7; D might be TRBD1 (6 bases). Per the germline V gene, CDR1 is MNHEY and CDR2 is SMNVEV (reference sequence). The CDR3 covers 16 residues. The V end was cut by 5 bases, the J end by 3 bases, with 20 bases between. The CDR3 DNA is TGTGCCAGCAGTCCCCTGACAGGTCACGGAGTCTACGAGCAGTACTTC. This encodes CASSPLTGHGVYEQYF.

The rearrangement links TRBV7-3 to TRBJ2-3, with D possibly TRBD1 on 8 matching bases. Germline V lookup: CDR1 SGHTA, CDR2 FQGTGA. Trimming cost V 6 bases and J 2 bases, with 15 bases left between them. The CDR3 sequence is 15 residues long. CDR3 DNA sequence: TGTGCCAGCAGTATACAGGGGGGGTTCACAGATACGCAGTATTTT. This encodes CASSIQGGFTDTQYF.

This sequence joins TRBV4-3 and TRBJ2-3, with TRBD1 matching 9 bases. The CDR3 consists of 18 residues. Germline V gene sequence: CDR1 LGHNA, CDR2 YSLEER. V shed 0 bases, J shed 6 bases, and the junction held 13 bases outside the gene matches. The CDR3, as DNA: TGCGCCAGCAGCCAAGAAGTGGGGACAGGGAATTTTGTGGATACGCAGTATTTT. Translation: CASSQEVGTGNFVDTQYF.

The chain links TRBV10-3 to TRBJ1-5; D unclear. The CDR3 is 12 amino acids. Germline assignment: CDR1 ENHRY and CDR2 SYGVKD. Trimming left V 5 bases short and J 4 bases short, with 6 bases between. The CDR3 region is CAISPRNQPQHF. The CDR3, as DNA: TGTGCCATCAGTCCCAGAAATCAGCCCCAGCATTTT.

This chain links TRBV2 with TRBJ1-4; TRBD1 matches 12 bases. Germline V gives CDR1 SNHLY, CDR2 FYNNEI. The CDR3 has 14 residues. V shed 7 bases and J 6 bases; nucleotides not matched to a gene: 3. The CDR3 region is CASNWDRGHEKLFF. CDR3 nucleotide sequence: TGTGCCAGCAATTGGGACAGGGGGCATGAAAAACTGTTTTTT.

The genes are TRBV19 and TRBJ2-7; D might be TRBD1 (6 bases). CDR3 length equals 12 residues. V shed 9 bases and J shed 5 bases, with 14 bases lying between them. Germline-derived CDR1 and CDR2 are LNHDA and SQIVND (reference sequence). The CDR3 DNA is TGTGCCAGCCGTACAGGGCTCGACGAGCAGTACTTC. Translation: CASRTGLDEQYF. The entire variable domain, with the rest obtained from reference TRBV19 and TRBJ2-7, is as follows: DGGITQSPKYLFRKEGQNVTLSCEQNLNHDAMYWYRQDPGQGLRLIYYSQIVNDFQKGDIAEGYSVSREKKESFPLTVTSAQKNPTAFYLCASRTGLDEQYFGPGTRLTVT.

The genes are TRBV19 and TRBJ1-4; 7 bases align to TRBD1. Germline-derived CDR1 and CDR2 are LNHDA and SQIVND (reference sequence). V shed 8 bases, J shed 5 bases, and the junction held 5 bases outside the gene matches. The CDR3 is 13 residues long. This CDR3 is CASLDRVNEKLFF. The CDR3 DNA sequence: TGTGCCAGTCTAGACAGGGTCAATGAAAAACTGTTTTTT.

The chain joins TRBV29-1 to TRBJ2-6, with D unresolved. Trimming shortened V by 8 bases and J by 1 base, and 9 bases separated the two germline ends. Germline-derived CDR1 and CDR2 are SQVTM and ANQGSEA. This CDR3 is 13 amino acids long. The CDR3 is CSTQISGANVLTF. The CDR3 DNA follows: TGCAGCACCCAGATTTCTGGGGCCAACGTCCTGACTTTC.

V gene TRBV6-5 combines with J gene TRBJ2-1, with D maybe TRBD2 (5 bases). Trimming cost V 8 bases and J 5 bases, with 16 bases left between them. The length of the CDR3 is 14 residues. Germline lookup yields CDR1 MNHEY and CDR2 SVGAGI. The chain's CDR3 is CASVSARVHNEQFF. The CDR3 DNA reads TGTGCCAGCGTTAGCGCACGGGTACACAATGAGCAGTTCTTC.